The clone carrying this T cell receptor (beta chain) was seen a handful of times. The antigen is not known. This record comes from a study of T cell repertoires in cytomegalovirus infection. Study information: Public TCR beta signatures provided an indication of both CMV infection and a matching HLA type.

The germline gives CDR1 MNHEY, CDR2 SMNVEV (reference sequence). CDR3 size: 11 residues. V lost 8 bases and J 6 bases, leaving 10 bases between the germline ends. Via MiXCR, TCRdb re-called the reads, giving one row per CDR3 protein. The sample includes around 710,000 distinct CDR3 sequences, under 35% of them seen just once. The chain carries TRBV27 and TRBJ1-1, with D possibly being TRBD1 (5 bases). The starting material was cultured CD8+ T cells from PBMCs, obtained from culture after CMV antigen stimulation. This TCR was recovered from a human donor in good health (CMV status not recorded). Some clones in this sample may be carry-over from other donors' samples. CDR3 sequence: CASGAGPEAFF. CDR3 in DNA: TGTGCCAGCGGGGCAGGGCCTGAAGCTTTCTTT.